This TCR beta chain was sequenced for a study of beta chain features in type 1 diabetes. Expressed TCRB transcripts were sequenced because the isolated RNA had all been reverse transcribed beforehand. Clones were sequenced by immunoSEQ multiplex PCR, and TCRdb holds only the in-frame ones, with some missing. The data contain 350,000 to 450,000 clones, 11% to 15% of them seen just once; the ten biggest clones take up around 0.035%. This clone has a handful of counts. CDR3 size: 12 residues. Germline V lookup: CDR1 SQVTM, CDR2 ANQGSEA. Deletions cut 8 bases from V and 2 bases from J, with 12 bases between.

J is TRBJ2-5 and V is TRBV29-1; no definite D call. Sequenced: naive CD4+ T cells from blood. The receptor's source is a man aged 25 to 40 in good health. DNA of the CDR3: TGCAGCTTAACTCAGGAGCAAGAGACCCAGTACTTC. Its translation is CSLTQEQETQYF.